Below, one T cell receptor (beta chain) is given with its context. The antigen remains undetermined. The sample comes from a study of cytomegalovirus exposure and HLA in healthy donors. Study-wide findings and caveats: What was likely a sequencing artifact was a cluster of highly shared sequence variants. A later analysis linked a missense variant in DCLRE1C to the trimming of TCR beta V and J genes.

The study ran its PCR with 60 Vbeta and 13 Jbeta primers. Clones were read by immunoSEQ multiplex PCR, and TCRdb kept only the in-frame ones, dropping some. This repertoire comprises 150,000 to 200,000 clones; its ten largest clones make up about 1.2%. Trimming at V came to 0 bases and at J to 6 bases, leaving 4 bases not matched to a gene. The germline V gene encodes CDR1 SGHRS and CDR2 YFSETQ. The CDR3 is made up of 15 amino acids. The receptor comes from a woman aged 55-70 years in good health and CMV-seronegative. The J gene is TRBJ2-1, the V gene TRBV5-1; TRBD2 aligns across 9 bases. Sequenced: PBMCs. DNA of the CDR3: TGCGCCAGCAGCTTGGTTAGCGGGGGCCCCAATGAGCAGTTCTTC. This translates into CASSLVSGGPNEQFF. Based on the CDR3 plus reference TRBV5-1 and TRBJ2-1, the full variable domain is KAGVTQTPRYLIKTRGQQVTLSCSPISGHRSVSWYQQTPGQGLQFLFEYFSETQRNKGNFPGRFSGRQFSNSRSEMNVSTLELGDSALYLCASSLVSGGPNEQFFGPGTRLTVL.